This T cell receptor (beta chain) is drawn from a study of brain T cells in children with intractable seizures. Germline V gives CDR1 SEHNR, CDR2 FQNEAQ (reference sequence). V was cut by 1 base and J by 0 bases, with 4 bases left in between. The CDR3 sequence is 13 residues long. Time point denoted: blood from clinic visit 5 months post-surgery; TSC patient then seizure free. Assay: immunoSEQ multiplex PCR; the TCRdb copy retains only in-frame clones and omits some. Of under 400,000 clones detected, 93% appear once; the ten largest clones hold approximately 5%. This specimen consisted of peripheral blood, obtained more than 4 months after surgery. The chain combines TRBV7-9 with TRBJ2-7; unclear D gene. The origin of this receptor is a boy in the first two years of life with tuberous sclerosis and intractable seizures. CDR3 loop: CASSLERSYEQYF. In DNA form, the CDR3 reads TGTGCCAGCAGCTTAGAACGCTCCTACGAGCAGTACTTC.